The entry that follows covers one T cell receptor beta chain sequence. This entry comes from a study of cytomegalovirus exposure and HLA in healthy donors. The PCR had 60 Vbeta and 13 Jbeta primers. Generated by immunoSEQ multiplex PCR, the TCRdb table keeps only in-frame clones and is missing some. The repertoire has over 100,000 clones, roughly 73% of them found once; the top ten carry approximately 1.1%. The V gene's germline CDR1 is ENHRY and CDR2 SYGVKD. This CDR3 is 15 amino acids long. The ends lost 2 bases at V and 2 bases at J; junction bases unmatched: 5. The receptor was isolated from a male donor in good health and CMV-seronegative. The sequenced sample consisted of PBMCs. The rearrangement links TRBV10-3 to TRBJ2-7, with TRBD2 matching over 8 bases. The CDR3: CAISESTSGTYEQYF. CDR3 DNA: TGTGCCATCAGTGAGAGTACTAGCGGAACCTACGAGCAGTACTTC.